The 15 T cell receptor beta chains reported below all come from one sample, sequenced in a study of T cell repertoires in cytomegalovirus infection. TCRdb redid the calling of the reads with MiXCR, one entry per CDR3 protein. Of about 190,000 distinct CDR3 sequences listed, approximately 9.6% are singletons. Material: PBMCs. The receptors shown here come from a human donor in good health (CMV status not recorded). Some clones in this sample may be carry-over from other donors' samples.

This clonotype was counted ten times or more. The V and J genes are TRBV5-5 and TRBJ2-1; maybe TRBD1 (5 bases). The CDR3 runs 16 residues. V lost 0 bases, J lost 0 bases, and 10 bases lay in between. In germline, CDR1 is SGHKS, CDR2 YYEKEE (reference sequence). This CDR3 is CASSLVGAVSYNEQFF. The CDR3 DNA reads TGTGCCAGCAGCTTGGTTGGGGCCGTCTCCTACAATGAGCAGTTCTTC.

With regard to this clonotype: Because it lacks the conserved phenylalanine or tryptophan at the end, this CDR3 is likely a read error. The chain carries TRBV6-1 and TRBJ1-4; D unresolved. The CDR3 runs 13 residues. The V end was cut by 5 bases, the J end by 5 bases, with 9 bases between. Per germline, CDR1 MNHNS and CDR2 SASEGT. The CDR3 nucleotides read TGTGCCAGCAGTCGCCACTACAATGAAAAACTGTTTTAT. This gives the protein CASSRHYNEKLFY.

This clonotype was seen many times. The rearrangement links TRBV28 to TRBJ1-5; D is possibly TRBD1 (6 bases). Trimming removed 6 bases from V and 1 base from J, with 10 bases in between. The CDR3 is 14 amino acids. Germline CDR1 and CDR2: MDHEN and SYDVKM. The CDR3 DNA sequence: TGTGCCAGCAGGTGGGGGGCGAGCAATCAGCCCCAGCATTTT. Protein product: CASRWGASNQPQHF. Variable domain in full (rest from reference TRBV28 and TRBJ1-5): DVKVTQSSRYLVKRTGEKVFLECVQDMDHENMFWYRQDPGLGLRLIYFSYDVKMKEKGDIPEGYSVSREKKERFSLILESASTNQTSMYLCASRWGASNQPQHFGDGTRLSIL.

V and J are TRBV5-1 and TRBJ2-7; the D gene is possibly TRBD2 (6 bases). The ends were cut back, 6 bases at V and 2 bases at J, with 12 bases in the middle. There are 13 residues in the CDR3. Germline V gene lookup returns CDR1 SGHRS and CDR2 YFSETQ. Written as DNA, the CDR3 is TGCGCCAGCACGGAGGGCCCCACCTACGAGCAGTACTTC. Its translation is CASTEGPTYEQYF.

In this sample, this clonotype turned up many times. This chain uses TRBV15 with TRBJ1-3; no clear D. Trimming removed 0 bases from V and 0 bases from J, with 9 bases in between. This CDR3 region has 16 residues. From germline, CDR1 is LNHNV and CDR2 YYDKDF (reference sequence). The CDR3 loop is CATSRDVRNSGNTIYF. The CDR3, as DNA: TGTGCCACCAGCAGAGATGTACGTAACTCTGGAAACACCATATATTTT.

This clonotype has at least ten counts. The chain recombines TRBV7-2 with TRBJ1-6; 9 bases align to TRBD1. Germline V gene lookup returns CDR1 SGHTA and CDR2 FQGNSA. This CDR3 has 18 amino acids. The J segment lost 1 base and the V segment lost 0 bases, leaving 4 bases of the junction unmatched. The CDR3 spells CASSLAWTGASYNSPLHF. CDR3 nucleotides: TGTGCCAGCAGCTTAGCCTGGACAGGGGCTTCCTATAATTCACCCCTCCACTTT.

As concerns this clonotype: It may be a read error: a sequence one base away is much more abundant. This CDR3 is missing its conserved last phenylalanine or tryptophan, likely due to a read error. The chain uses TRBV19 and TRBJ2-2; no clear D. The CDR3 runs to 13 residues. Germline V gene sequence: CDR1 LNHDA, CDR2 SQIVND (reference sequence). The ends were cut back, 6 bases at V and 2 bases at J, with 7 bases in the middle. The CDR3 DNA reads TGTGCCAGTAGGCCCGGTAACACCGGGGAGCTGTTTTGT. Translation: CASRPGNTGELFC.

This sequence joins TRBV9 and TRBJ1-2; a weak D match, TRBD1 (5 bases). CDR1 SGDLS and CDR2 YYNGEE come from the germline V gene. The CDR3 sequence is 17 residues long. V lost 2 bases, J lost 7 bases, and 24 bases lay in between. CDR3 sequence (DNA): TGTGCCAGCAGCGTGGGTTCGGGATCGGGGCGGGAAGGTGGCTACACCTTC. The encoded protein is CASSVGSGSGREGGYTF.

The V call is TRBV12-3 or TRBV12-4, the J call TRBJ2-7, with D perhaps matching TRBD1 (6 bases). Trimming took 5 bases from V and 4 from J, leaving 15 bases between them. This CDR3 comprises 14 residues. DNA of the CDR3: TGTGCCAGCAGTCAAACCGGGACACTTTACGAGCAGTACTTC. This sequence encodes CASSQTGTLYEQYF.

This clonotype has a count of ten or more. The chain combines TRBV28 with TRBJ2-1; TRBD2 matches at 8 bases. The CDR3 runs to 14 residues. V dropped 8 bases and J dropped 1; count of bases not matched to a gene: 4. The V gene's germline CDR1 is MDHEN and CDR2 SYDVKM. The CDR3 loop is CASASGGSYNEQFF. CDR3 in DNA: TGTGCCAGCGCCAGCGGGGGTTCCTACAATGAGCAGTTCTTC.

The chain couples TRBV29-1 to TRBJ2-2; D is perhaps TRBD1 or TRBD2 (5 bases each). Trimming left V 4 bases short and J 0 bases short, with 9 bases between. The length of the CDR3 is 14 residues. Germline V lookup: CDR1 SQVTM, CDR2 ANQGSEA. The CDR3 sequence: CSVARGSNTGELFF. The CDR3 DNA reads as TGCAGCGTTGCACGGGGCTCGAACACCGGGGAGCTGTTTTTT.

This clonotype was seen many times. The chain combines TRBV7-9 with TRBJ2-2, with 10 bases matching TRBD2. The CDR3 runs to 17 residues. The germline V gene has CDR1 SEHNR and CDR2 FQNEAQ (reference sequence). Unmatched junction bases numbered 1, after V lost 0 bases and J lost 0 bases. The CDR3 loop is CASSLAAGGPNTGELFF. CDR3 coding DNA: TGTGCCAGCAGCTTAGCAGCGGGAGGGCCGAACACCGGGGAGCTGTTTTTT.

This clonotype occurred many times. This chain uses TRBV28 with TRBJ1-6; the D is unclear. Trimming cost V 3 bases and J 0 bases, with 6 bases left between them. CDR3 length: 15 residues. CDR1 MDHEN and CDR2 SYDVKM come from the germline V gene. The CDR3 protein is CASSFRGSYNSPLHF. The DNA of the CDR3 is TGTGCCAGCAGTTTTCGAGGCTCCTATAATTCACCCCTCCACTTT.

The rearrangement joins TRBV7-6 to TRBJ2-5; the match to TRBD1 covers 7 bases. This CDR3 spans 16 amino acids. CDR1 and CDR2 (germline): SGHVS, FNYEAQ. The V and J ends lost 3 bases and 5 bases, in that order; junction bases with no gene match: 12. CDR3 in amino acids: CASSLAITGTAETQYF. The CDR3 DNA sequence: TGTGCCAGCAGCTTGGCCATTACCGGGACAGCGGAGACCCAGTACTTC.

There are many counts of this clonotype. CDR3 DNA: TGTGCCAGCATCTCAGAAGGGGGTAATGAGCAGTTCTTC. Its translation: CASISEGGNEQFF. The V and J genes are TRBV7-8 and TRBJ2-1, with a tentative D call TRBD1 (6 bases). The germline CDR1 and CDR2 sequences are SGHVS and FQNEAQ. V dropped 7 bases and J dropped 7 bases, with 14 bases sitting between them. The CDR3 contains 13 residues.